What follows are 19 T cell receptor beta chains derived from one specimen sequenced in a study of T cells in women clearing cervical HPV infection. Assay: immunoSEQ multiplex PCR; the TCRdb copy retains only in-frame clones and omits some. Here the sample table reports 20,000 or so clones. The sample was blood buffy coat. The receptors derive from a woman between 18 and 75 years old with a cervical HPV16 infection that either progressed to CIN3+ or cleared (not recorded which).

Worth noting for this clone: Read coverage stops 3 residues before the CDR3 terminus; the germline J gene supplies the remainder. The chain recombines TRBV5-4 with TRBJ2-7; D is possibly TRBD2 (6 bases). The CDR3 length is 15 residues. Trimming pared 3 bases from V and 2 bases from J, leaving 15 bases between. Germline CDR1 is SGHNT and CDR2 is YYREEE (reference sequence). The CDR3 loop is CASSSPGAAPYEQYF. The sequenced CDR3 bases are TGTGCCAGCAGCTCGCCGGGAGCGGCCCCCTACGAG.

Details on this clone: The CDR3 end falls 3 residues outside the read, so it is completed with the germline J gene. The chain joins TRBV28 to TRBJ2-7; 8 positions agree with TRBD2. The CDR3 contains 14 residues. The trim removed 8 bases at V and 3 bases at J, leaving 9 bases unmatched. CDR1 and CDR2 (germline): MDHEN, SYDVKM. CDR3 DNA, as far as it was read: TGTGCCAGCGGGTACGCGGGACTAGACTACGAG. The encoded protein is CASGYAGLDYE. The whole CDR3 sequence reads CASGYAGLDYEQYF.

As to this clone: The read comes to an end 3 residues before the CDR3 does, leaving the germline J gene to fill in the end. The chain couples TRBV28 to TRBJ1-6, with 11 bases fitting TRBD1. The ends lost 6 bases at V and 11 bases at J; junction bases unmatched: 9. CDR1 and CDR2 (germline): MDHEN, SYDVKM. This CDR3 region has 15 residues. The sequenced part of the CDR3 DNA is TGTGCCAGCAGCCCTGCCGGGACAGGGGGTGCACCC. Its protein is CASSPAGTGGAP. The whole CDR3 protein reads CASSPAGTGGAPLHF.

Notes on this clone: The CDR3 extends 3 residues past the end of the read, so its final part is completed from the germline J gene. The chain couples TRBV5-1 to TRBJ2-7; 9 nucleotides line up with TRBD2. The CDR3 is 18 residues long. With 3 bases clipped from V and 1 base from J, the junction kept 14 bases outside the gene matches. Germline values: CDR1 SGHRS, CDR2 YFSETQ. The CDR3 sequence: CASSSSIQGLARSYEQYF. CDR3 DNA (partial): TGCGCCAGCAGCTCGTCGATTCAGGGACTAGCTCGGTCCTACGAG.

Remarks on this clone: The CDR3 end is not reached by the read, which stops 3 residues before it; the germline J gene fills it in. V is TRBV28 and J is TRBJ2-7; a weak D match, TRBD1 (5 bases). Trimming pared 8 bases from V and 0 bases from J, leaving 14 bases between. Germline loops: CDR1 MDHEN, CDR2 SYDVKM. The CDR3 consists of 14 residues. The part of the CDR3 DNA that was read is TGTGCCAGCCATGAGGACACGGTCTCCTACGAG. It is translated as CASHEDTVSYE. The complete CDR3 protein is CASHEDTVSYEQYF.

The DNA read from the CDR3 is TGCAGTGCCGGGGGGAAGGGCAATCAGCCC. This encodes CSAGGKGNQP. The complete CDR3 reads CSAGGKGNQPQHF. V usage is TRBV20-1 and J usage is TRBJ1-5, with D perhaps matching TRBD1 (5 bases). The CDR3 end lies 3 residues beyond the end of the read and is filled in from the germline J gene. The V and J ends lost 6 bases and 2 bases respectively, with 11 bases between them. Germline assignment: CDR1 DFQATT and CDR2 SNEGSKA (reference sequence). CDR3 size: 13 residues.

On this clone: The CDR3 end is not reached by the read, which stops 3 residues before it; the germline J gene fills it in. V is TRBV20-1 and J is TRBJ2-5; 16 nucleotides agree with TRBD2. The trim removed 6 bases at V and 5 bases at J, leaving 9 bases unmatched. CDR1 and CDR2 from the germline V gene are DFQATT and SNEGSKA (reference sequence). The CDR3 runs 16 residues. The CDR3 loop reads CSAKGLAGGPGETQYF. CDR3 DNA, as far as it was read: TGCAGTGCCAAGGGACTAGCGGGAGGGCCAGGGGAGACC.

About this clone: The read comes to an end 3 residues before the CDR3 does, leaving the germline J gene to fill in the end. The chain has TRBV12-3 or TRBV12-4 and TRBJ2-1, with D perhaps TRBD1 (6 bases). The CDR3 contains 15 residues. V gave up 5 bases and J gave up 8 bases, with 19 bases separating them. The chain's CDR3 is CASSLRWTDVDEQFF. Incomplete CDR3 DNA: TGTGCCAGCAGTCTAAGGTGGACAGATGTGGATGAG.

As regards this clone: The CDR3 end lies 3 residues beyond the end of the read and is filled in from the germline J gene. The chain uses TRBV15 and TRBJ1-4; D gene ambiguous. Trimming took 1 base from V and 6 from J, leaving 15 bases between them. There are 16 residues in the CDR3. CDR1 LNHNV and CDR2 YYDKDF come from the germline V gene (reference sequence). The CDR3 reads CATSRGGAVRDEKLFF. CDR3 DNA (partial): TGTGCCACCAGCAGAGGCGGCGCTGTCCGGGATGAAAAA.

On this clone: The read terminates 3 residues before the CDR3 end, so the remaining end is supplied by the germline J gene. V usage is TRBV5-1 and J usage is TRBJ2-1, with TRBD2 matching 8 bases. Germline values: CDR1 SGHRS, CDR2 YFSETQ. The V gene end was trimmed by 4 bases and the J gene end by 6 bases; junction bases not matched to a gene: 9. CDR3 length: 15 amino acids. Incomplete CDR3 DNA: TGCGCCAGCAGCCCGGGACTAGATCACTCCAATGAG. It specifies CASSPGLDHSNE. The full CDR3 sequence reads CASSPGLDHSNEQFF.

As to this clone: The CDR3 end falls 3 residues outside the read, so it is completed with the germline J gene. This chain joins TRBV10-1 and TRBJ2-7, with 7 nucleotides matching TRBD1. This CDR3 has 12 residues. The V gene end was trimmed by 10 bases and the J gene end by 3 bases; junction bases not matched to a gene: 6. Germline V gene data show CDR1 as WNHNN and CDR2 as SYGVQD (reference sequence). The CDR3: CATQGDSYEQYF. The CDR3 DNA, read in part, is TGCGCCACCCAGGGGGATAGCTACGAG.

For this clone: The read terminates 3 residues before the CDR3 end, so the remaining end is supplied by the germline J gene. V gene TRBV11-3 combines with J gene TRBJ1-2; weak D call: TRBD1 (6 bases). This CDR3 region has 12 residues. The germline gives CDR1 SGHNT, CDR2 YENEEA. The CDR3 spells CASVGGSGGYTF. Incomplete CDR3 DNA: TGTGCCAGCGTTGGGGGCTCTGGAGGC.

Turning to this clone: The read ends 3 residues before the CDR3 terminus; that terminus is restored from the germline J gene. This chain uses TRBV20-1 with TRBJ1-4, with D hard to call. There are 14 residues in the CDR3. Germline lookup yields CDR1 DFQATT and CDR2 SNEGSKA (reference sequence). V dropped 4 bases and J dropped 6 bases, with 15 bases sitting between them. CDR3 DNA, as far as it was read: TGCAGTGCTACTAACGGGGTGGAGGATGAAAAA. It is translated as CSATNGVEDEK. The CDR3 reads in full as CSATNGVEDEKLFF.

Notes on this clone: The observed sequence ends 3 residues before the CDR3 terminus, with the missing tail filled in from the germline J gene. The rearrangement joins TRBV30 to TRBJ1-6; D gene ambiguous. The CDR3 extends over 13 amino acids. The ends were cut back, 3 bases at V and 9 bases at J, with 12 bases in the middle. Germline V lookup: CDR1 GTSNPN, CDR2 SVGIG (reference sequence). CDR3 residues: CAWSENFGSPLHF. CDR3 bases read: TGTGCCTGGAGCGAGAACTTCGGTTCACCC.

Concerning this clone: The missing CDR3 end, 3 residues past where the read stops, is filled in from the germline J gene. This chain joins TRBV9 and TRBJ2-5, with 13 bases identical to TRBD2. Germline V CDR1 and CDR2: SGDLS, YYNGEE. The CDR3 length is 16 residues. V lost 3 bases to trimming and J lost 4 bases; unmatched junction nucleotides: 6. CDR3 residues: CASSARTSGSGETQYF. CDR3 DNA (partial): TGTGCCAGCAGCGCTCGGACTAGCGGGAGCGGAGAGACC.

With respect to this clone: The missing CDR3 end, 3 residues past where the read stops, is filled in from the germline J gene. The chain recombines TRBV5-4 with TRBJ2-1; tentative D call: TRBD2 (6 bases). The CDR3 runs 15 residues. The V gene lost 1 base and the J gene lost 7 bases, with 15 bases spanning the gap. Per the germline V gene, CDR1 is SGHNT and CDR2 is YYREEE (reference sequence). The part of the CDR3 DNA that was read is TGTGCCAGCAGCTTGCCCTCTGGCGGGAAAAATGAG. Amino acid sequence: CASSLPSGGKNE. The CDR3, in full, reads CASSLPSGGKNEQFF.

As to this clone: Read sequence stops 3 residues before the CDR3 end, and the germline J gene provides the missing end. The chain recombines TRBV18 with TRBJ2-7; 8 nucleotides agree with TRBD1. V shed 3 bases, J shed 1 base, and the junction held 5 bases outside the gene matches. In germline, CDR1 is KGHSH, CDR2 LQKENI. There are 15 residues in the CDR3. The CDR3 bases that were read are TGTGCCAGCTCACCGGTCAACAGGGGGTCCTACGAG. Residues: CASSPVNRGSYE. In full, the CDR3 is CASSPVNRGSYEQYF.

On this clone itself: The CDR3 is cut off 3 residues early in the read; its end comes from the germline J gene. The genes are TRBV5-1 and TRBJ1-6, with D tentatively TRBD1 (6 bases). This CDR3 comprises 15 residues. CDR1 is SGHRS and CDR2 is YFSETQ in the germline V gene. Trimming stripped 0 bases from V and 4 bases from J, with 8 bases between. The CDR3 DNA, read in part, is TGCGCCAGCAGCTTGGACAGGGCTTATAATTCACCC. It translates to CASSLDRAYNSP. The full CDR3 is CASSLDRAYNSPLHF.

A note on this clone: The read comes to an end 3 residues before the CDR3 does, leaving the germline J gene to fill in the end. The chain carries TRBV2 and TRBJ2-1, with TRBD2 matching 11 bases. Germline V CDR1 and CDR2: SNHLY, FYNNEI. The V gene end was trimmed by 8 bases and the J gene end by 4 bases; junction bases not matched to a gene: 1. CDR3 length: 13 residues. The part of the CDR3 DNA that was read is TGTGCCAGCCGACTAGCGGGGTACAATGAG. It yields the protein CASRLAGYNE. The CDR3 in full is CASRLAGYNEQFF.